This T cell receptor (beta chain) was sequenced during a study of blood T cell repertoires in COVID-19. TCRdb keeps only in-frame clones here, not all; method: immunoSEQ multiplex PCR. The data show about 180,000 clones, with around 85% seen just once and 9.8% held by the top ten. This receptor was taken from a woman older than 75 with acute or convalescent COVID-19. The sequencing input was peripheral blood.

CDR3 nucleotide sequence: TGTGCCAGCAGTTACGACACAGGGGCCTATGGCTACACCTTC. Protein sequence: CASSYDTGAYGYTF. V and J are TRBV6-2 or TRBV6-3 and TRBJ1-2; 7 positions match TRBD1. Germline V lookup: CDR1 MNHEY, CDR2 SVGEGT. The CDR3 is 14 amino acids. V was pared by 2 bases and J by 4 bases, with 4 bases of the junction left unmatched.